Following are 32 T cell receptor beta chains from one sample sequenced in a study of a mutant IDH1 vaccine in newly diagnosed glioma. Their antigen targets remain unknown. TCRdb's copy holds only in-frame clones and misses some; the assay was immunoSEQ multiplex PCR. The table lists tens of thousands of clones, 81% of them singletons. Time point indicated: week 47, end of study. The investigators gave 300 ug of mutant IDH1 20-mer peptide in each vaccine dose, together with topical imiquimod. The sequenced sample was PBMCs, obtained from a glioma patient whose treatment included an IDH1 peptide vaccine. The receptors were gathered from a man aged 35 to 55 with glioma.

This clone has a handful of counts. The chain joins TRBV19 to TRBJ2-7; TRBD2 aligns across 11 bases. CDR3 length: 15 residues. Germline V gives CDR1 LNHDA, CDR2 SQIVND (reference sequence). J was trimmed by 0 bases and V by 5 bases; bases with no gene match: 3. The DNA for the CDR3 is TGTGCCAGTAGTCTTGGGACTAGCGGCTCCTACGAGCAGTACTTC. Its translation is CASSLGTSGSYEQYF.

This clone was detected only once. The chain uses TRBV5-1 and TRBJ1-1; D is perhaps TRBD1 (5 bases). The germline V and J ends were trimmed by 4 bases and 1 base, with 14 bases remaining between them. The germline V gene has CDR1 SGHRS and CDR2 YFSETQ. CDR3 length: 15 residues. The CDR3 coding sequence is TGCGCCAGCAGCCCCGCCGGGGCGCGGAACACTGAAGCTTTCTTT. It yields the protein CASSPAGARNTEAFF.

This chain links TRBV10-3 with TRBJ1-1; D is perhaps TRBD1 (5 bases). The V gene's germline CDR1 is ENHRY and CDR2 SYGVKD. The germline V and J ends were trimmed by 4 bases and 1 base, with 7 bases remaining between them. This CDR3 has 13 residues. The CDR3 sequence: CAISVGENTEAFF. CDR3 DNA: TGTGCCATCAGTGTGGGGGAGAACACTGAAGCTTTCTTT.

This chain connects TRBV18 to TRBJ1-3; TRBD1 might be the D (6 bases). CDR1 and CDR2 (germline): KGHSH, LQKENI. Deletions cut 1 base from V and 0 bases from J, with 16 bases between. CDR3 size: 18 residues. The CDR3 coding sequence is TGTGCCAGCTCACCACGCCCGGGACAACAGAGCTCTGGAAACACCATATATTTT. Its protein product is CASSPRPGQQSSGNTIYF. Drawing the rest from reference TRBV18 and TRBJ1-3, the complete variable domain is NAGVMQNPRHLVRRRGQEARLRCSPMKGHSHVYWYRQLPEEGLKFMVYLQKENIIDESGMPKERFSAEFPKEGPSILRIQQVVRGDSAAYFCASSPRPGQQSSGNTIYFGEGSWLTVV.

The chain recombines TRBV6-1 with TRBJ2-3; weak D call: TRBD2 (6 bases). The CDR3 is made up of 13 amino acids. The V and J ends lost 7 bases and 2 bases respectively, with 10 bases between them. Per germline, CDR1 MNHNS and CDR2 SASEGT. The chain's CDR3 is CASTSGYTDTQYF. CDR3 DNA: TGTGCCAGCACCAGCGGGTACACAGATACGCAGTATTTT.

Here the CDR3 DNA reads TGTGCCAGCAGCTCCCTTCTTGACAGGGCCCACACCGGGGAGCTGTTTTTT. This translates into CASSSLLDRAHTGELFF. The chain uses TRBV13 and TRBJ2-2; 7 bases match TRBD1. The length of the CDR3 is 17 residues. Germline CDR1 reads PRHDT; CDR2 reads FYEKMQ (reference sequence). V gave up 4 bases and J gave up 3 bases; unmatched junction bases: 11.

This clone was picked up a small number of times. The J gene is TRBJ1-5, the V gene TRBV29-1, with TRBD1 matching over 9 bases. The J segment lost 1 base and the V segment lost 6 bases, leaving 1 base of the junction unmatched. Per germline, CDR1 SQVTM and CDR2 ANQGSEA. The CDR3 loop spans 13 amino acids. The CDR3 reads CSVGTGSNQPQHF. The CDR3 nucleotides read TGCAGCGTGGGGACAGGGAGCAATCAGCCCCAGCATTTT.

This chain links TRBV19 with TRBJ1-5, with TRBD1 matching over 9 bases. CDR1 is LNHDA, CDR2 SQIVND, per germline (reference sequence). The CDR3 has 17 amino acids. The V segment lost 5 bases and the J segment 1 base; nucleotides outside the gene matches: 9. The DNA for the CDR3 is TGTGCCAGTAGTCCCCGACAGGGGGGTTTGAGCAATCAGCCCCAGCATTTT. This sequence encodes CASSPRQGGLSNQPQHF.

The J gene is TRBJ2-7, the V gene TRBV7-6; tentative D call: TRBD1 (6 bases). From germline, CDR1 is SGHVS and CDR2 FNYEAQ. The CDR3 extends over 16 amino acids. The V gene lost 8 bases and the J gene lost 6 bases, with 26 bases spanning the gap. For the CDR3, the DNA is TGTGCCAGCGGGACGGTAACAGGGCGAAACTCTGGCGAGCAGTACTTC. Translation gives CASGTVTGRNSGEQYF. The full variable domain, with the rest looked up from reference TRBV7-6 and TRBJ2-7, is GAGVSQSPRYKVTKRGQDVALRCDPISGHVSLYWYRQALGQGPEFLTYFNYEAQQDKSGLPNDRFSAERPEGSISTLTIQRTEQRDSAMYRCASGTVTGRNSGEQYFGPGTRLTVT.

V is TRBV7-2 and J is TRBJ1-1; the D is unclear. The CDR3 is made up of 13 amino acids. Trimming pared 3 bases from V and 2 bases from J, leaving 7 bases between. The V gene's germline CDR1 is SGHTA and CDR2 FQGNSA. The CDR3: CASSFAHNTEAFF. For the CDR3, the DNA is TGTGCCAGCAGCTTTGCCCATAACACTGAAGCTTTCTTT.

The chain's CDR3 is CASSLGVVGGTEAFF. CDR3 nucleotide sequence: TGTGCCAGCAGTTTGGGTGTTGTGGGGGGGACTGAAGCTTTCTTT. The chain employs TRBV28 and TRBJ1-1; weak D call: TRBD1 (5 bases). The CDR3 extends over 15 amino acids. Trimming removed 3 bases from V and 5 bases from J, with 16 bases in between. CDR1 is MDHEN, CDR2 SYDVKM, per germline.

The chain employs TRBV7-6 and TRBJ2-1; 8 nucleotides match TRBD2. Germline V gene lookup returns CDR1 SGHVS and CDR2 FNYEAQ. Trimming at V came to 2 bases and at J to 9 bases, leaving 6 bases not matched to a gene. This CDR3 is built from 14 residues. The CDR3 is CASSLIGGASEQFF. CDR3 nucleotide sequence: TGTGCCAGCAGCTTAATCGGGGGGGCCAGTGAGCAGTTCTTC. Full variable domain (rest looked up from reference TRBV7-6 and TRBJ2-1): GAGVSQSPRYKVTKRGQDVALRCDPISGHVSLYWYRQALGQGPEFLTYFNYEAQQDKSGLPNDRFSAERPEGSISTLTIQRTEQRDSAMYRCASSLIGGASEQFFGPGTRLTVL.

The chain recombines TRBV7-6 with TRBJ2-7; maybe TRBD2 (5 bases). Per germline, CDR1 SGHVS and CDR2 FNYEAQ. Trimming left V 5 bases short and J 0 bases short, with 11 bases between. The CDR3 runs 14 residues. The CDR3 is CASSPYGDSYEQYF. In nucleotides, the CDR3 is TGTGCCAGCAGCCCCTACGGGGACTCCTACGAGCAGTACTTC. The whole variable domain, remainder taken from reference TRBV7-6 and TRBJ2-7, is GAGVSQSPRYKVTKRGQDVALRCDPISGHVSLYWYRQALGQGPEFLTYFNYEAQQDKSGLPNDRFSAERPEGSISTLTIQRTEQRDSAMYRCASSPYGDSYEQYFGPGTRLTVT.

The V call is TRBV27, the J call TRBJ1-1, with 12 bases lining up with TRBD1. J lost 6 bases, V lost 6 bases, and 5 bases had no gene match. Germline values: CDR1 MNHEY, CDR2 SMNVEV (reference sequence). CDR3 length: 14 residues. CDR3 region: CASRGRDRGPEAFF. The CDR3 DNA sequence: TGTGCCAGCAGGGGCCGGGACAGGGGGCCTGAAGCTTTCTTT.

The V and J genes are TRBV15 and TRBJ1-1; no definite D call. Per the germline V gene, CDR1 is LNHNV and CDR2 is YYDKDF (reference sequence). The CDR3 totals 14 residues. Deletions cut 0 bases from V and 0 bases from J, with 5 bases between. CDR3 DNA sequence: TGTGCCACCAGCAGAGACTACATGAACACTGAAGCTTTCTTT. Translating it yields CATSRDYMNTEAFF.

The gene calls are TRBV18 and TRBJ2-7; unclear D gene. Trimming left V 3 bases short and J 5 bases short, with 5 bases between. Germline CDR1 KGHSH, CDR2 LQKENI. The CDR3 is 11 residues long. As DNA, the CDR3 is TGTGCCAGCTCACCCGACGACGAGCAGTACTTC. Residues: CASSPDDEQYF.

The genes are TRBV7-6 and TRBJ1-1; D perhaps matches TRBD1 (5 bases). Germline lookup yields CDR1 SGHVS and CDR2 FNYEAQ. The CDR3 contains 15 residues. Trimming took off 5 bases at V and 0 bases at J, with 13 bases between the two ends. The CDR3 sequence: CASSRTGTVNTEAFF. The CDR3 nucleotides read TGTGCCAGCAGCCGAACCGGGACGGTGAACACTGAAGCTTTCTTT.

V and J are TRBV19 and TRBJ2-3, with 11 bases aligning to TRBD1. The germline CDR1 and CDR2 sequences are LNHDA and SQIVND (reference sequence). The CDR3 has 15 residues. The V gene end was trimmed by 3 bases and the J gene end by 7 bases; junction bases not matched to a gene: 6. The CDR3 here is CASSIGTGGLNTQYF. In nucleotides, the CDR3 is TGTGCCAGTAGTATTGGGACAGGGGGTTTAAATACGCAGTATTTT.

J is TRBJ1-2 and V is TRBV7-9, with a tentative D call TRBD1 (6 bases). CDR3 length equals 13 residues. V was shortened by 2 bases and J by 8 bases, with 12 bases between the two germline ends. CDR1 SEHNR and CDR2 FQNEAQ come from the germline V gene (reference sequence). For the CDR3, the DNA is TGTGCCAGCAGCTTAAACAGGGCGGAAGGCTACACCTTC. It translates to CASSLNRAEGYTF.

This chain links TRBV5-5 with TRBJ2-3; D remains ambiguous. The CDR3 loop spans 12 amino acids. Deletions cut 0 bases from V and 8 bases from J, with 7 bases between. CDR1 is SGHKS, CDR2 YYEKEE, per germline (reference sequence). The CDR3 sequence: CASSLVVGTQYF. CDR3 in DNA: TGTGCCAGCAGCTTGGTCGTAGGTACGCAGTATTTT.

The chain is built from TRBV5-4 and TRBJ2-7; 11 bases are shared with TRBD2. V was clipped by 4 bases and J by 6 bases; unmatched bases: 6. Germline V gives CDR1 SGHNT, CDR2 YYREEE (reference sequence). This CDR3 is 14 amino acids long. For the CDR3, the DNA is TGTGCCAGCAGCACACGCGGACTAGCGGGCGAGCAGTACTTC. Its protein product is CASSTRGLAGEQYF.

The J gene is TRBJ1-1, the V gene TRBV7-9; no firm D call. This CDR3 is 12 amino acids long. The germline V and J ends were trimmed by 1 base and 10 bases, with 10 bases remaining between them. Germline V CDR1 and CDR2: SEHNR, FQNEAQ (reference sequence). The CDR3 is CASSLDGLIAFF. The CDR3 nucleotides are TGTGCCAGCAGCTTAGATGGACTCATAGCTTTCTTT.

This chain links TRBV5-1 with TRBJ2-7; 10 nucleotides agree with TRBD1. CDR1 is SGHRS, CDR2 YFSETQ, per germline. The CDR3 consists of 21 residues. J was trimmed by 1 base and V by 2 bases; bases with no gene match: 21. Here the CDR3 DNA reads TGCGCCAGCAGCTTACAATCCGGAGACAGGGGGCTTATAAGGTCTTCCTACGAGCAGTACTTC. This encodes CASSLQSGDRGLIRSSYEQYF.

The chain links TRBV10-3 to TRBJ1-2; D perhaps matches TRBD1 (6 bases). The CDR3 runs 14 residues. V shed 6 bases and J shed 4 bases, with 15 bases lying between them. Germline CDR1 ENHRY, CDR2 SYGVKD. The CDR3 DNA follows: TGTGCCATCAGGACTGACGGGGGGGCCTATGGCTACACCTTC. Its translation: CAIRTDGGAYGYTF.

The CDR3 reads CASGTGGIYEQYF. CDR3 nucleotide sequence: TGTGCCAGCGGGACAGGGGGAATCTACGAGCAGTACTTC. V usage is TRBV19 and J usage is TRBJ2-7; 11 bases agree with TRBD1. The V gene end was trimmed by 9 bases and the J gene end by 3 bases; junction bases not matched to a gene: 4. Germline V CDR1 and CDR2: LNHDA, SQIVND (reference sequence). This CDR3 region has 13 residues.

Comment on this clone: This CDR3 is also generated by other DNA sequences in the sample. The gene calls are TRBV9 and TRBJ1-4; TRBD1 might be the D (6 bases). This CDR3 spans 15 amino acids. V lost 3 bases, J lost 5 bases, and 14 bases lay in between. CDR1 and CDR2 from the germline V gene are SGDLS and YYNGEE. As DNA, the CDR3 is TGTGCCAGCAGCGGAGGGACATTGGGGAATGAAAAACTGTTTTTT. Translated: CASSGGTLGNEKLFF.

The genes are TRBV5-5 and TRBJ2-3; the D is unclear. V was pared by 4 bases and J by 0 bases, with 15 bases between. Germline V lookup: CDR1 SGHKS, CDR2 YYEKEE (reference sequence). The CDR3 is made up of 16 amino acids. For the CDR3, the DNA is TGTGCCAGCAGCCTCCTAGTAACACGTAGCACAGATACGCAGTATTTT. This encodes CASSLLVTRSTDTQYF.

The rearrangement joins TRBV2 to TRBJ2-5, with D maybe TRBD1 (5 bases). The DNA end is a closer match to TRBJ2-7, so the J assignment may be wrong. The CDR3 consists of 14 residues. Germline-derived CDR1 and CDR2 are SNHLY and FYNNEI. The CDR3 bases are TGTGCCAGCAGTGATCCGGCCAGGGCGGTCGAGCAGTACTTC. Its translation: CASSDPARAVEQYF.

J is TRBJ2-5 and V is TRBV5-6; tentative D call: TRBD2 (6 bases). The CDR3 sequence is 15 residues long. Looked up from germline, CDR1 is SGHDT and CDR2 is YYEEEE. Trimming took off 4 bases at V and 5 bases at J, with 18 bases between the two ends. CDR3 nucleotide sequence: TGTGCCAGCAGCCCGCCTTGGCGGGGTTGGGAGACCCAGTACTTC. Protein sequence: CASSPPWRGWETQYF.

The DNA of the CDR3 is TGCAGCGTTGGACGTCGGGTCGAAGTTGTGTGGGGCTACACCTTC. Translation gives CSVGRRVEVVWGYTF. The chain uses TRBV29-1 and TRBJ1-2; D is undetermined. The CDR3 is made up of 15 amino acids. Trimming shortened V by 4 bases and J by 8 bases, and 23 bases separated the two germline ends. CDR1 is SQVTM and CDR2 is ANQGSEA in the germline V gene.

The CDR3 DNA reads TGTGCCAGTAGTATAGAACTAGATTCTTGGGAGACCCAGTACTTC. Translated, it gives CASSIELDSWETQYF. The chain has TRBV19 and TRBJ2-5, with a weak D call TRBD2 (5 bases). The germline gives CDR1 LNHDA, CDR2 SQIVND (reference sequence). Between the trimmed V and J ends, which lost 0 bases and 5 bases, there was a span of 13 bases. The CDR3 sequence is 15 residues long.

The rearrangement links TRBV6-6 to TRBJ2-1; 11 bases are a match to TRBD2. Germline assignment: CDR1 MNHNY and CDR2 SVGAGI (reference sequence). V lost 6 bases and J lost 0; bases outside the gene matches: 4. The CDR3 totals 16 residues. The CDR3 nucleotides are TGTGCCAGCAGCCCCACTAGCGGGAGCTCCTACAATGAGCAGTTCTTC. This sequence encodes CASSPTSGSSYNEQFF.